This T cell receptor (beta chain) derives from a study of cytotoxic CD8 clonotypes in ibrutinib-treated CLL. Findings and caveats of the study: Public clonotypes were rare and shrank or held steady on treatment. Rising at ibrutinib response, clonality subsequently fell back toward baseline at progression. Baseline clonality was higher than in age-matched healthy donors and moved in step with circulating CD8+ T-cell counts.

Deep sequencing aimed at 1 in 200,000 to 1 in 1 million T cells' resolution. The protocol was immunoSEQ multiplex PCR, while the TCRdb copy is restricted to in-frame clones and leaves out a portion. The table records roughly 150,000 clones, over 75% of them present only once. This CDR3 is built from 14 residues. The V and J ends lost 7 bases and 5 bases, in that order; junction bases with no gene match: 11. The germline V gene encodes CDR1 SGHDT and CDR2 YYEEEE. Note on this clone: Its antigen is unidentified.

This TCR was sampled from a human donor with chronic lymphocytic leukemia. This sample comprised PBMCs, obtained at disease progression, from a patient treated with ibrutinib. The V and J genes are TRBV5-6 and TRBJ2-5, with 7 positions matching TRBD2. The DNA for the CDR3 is TGTGCCAGCGGCGGGGGAGGGCGTCCGGAGACCCAGTACTTC. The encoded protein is CASGGGGRPETQYF.